The entry below describes one TCR beta chain. The antigen remains undetermined. Excluded were patients having autoimmune disease history or systemic immunosuppression. The data were obtained in a study of OX40 agonist ivuxolimab in advanced cancers. Study-wide points: CD8+ T cells showed, on average, more clonal expansion than CD4+ cells. By week 6 at 0.1 to 3.0 mg/kg, blood CD4+ and CD8+ T cells had expanded clonally.

Trimming left V 5 bases short and J 3 bases short, with 17 bases between. This CDR3 has 16 amino acids. Per germline, CDR1 SGHRS and CDR2 YFSETQ. The repertoire was sequenced with immunoSEQ multiplex PCR; TCRdb's copy has only in-frame clones and lacks some. The top ten clones hold more than 9% of a sample with roughly 29,000 clones, roughly 90% of them seen once. The chain carries TRBV5-1 and TRBJ1-4; a weak D match, TRBD1 (6 bases). The input for sequencing was CD4+ or CD8+ T cells sorted from blood, taken in a trial of the OX40 agonist ivuxolimab. The sequence was obtained from an adult with an advanced solid tumor such as melanoma, head and neck, liver or kidney cancer. CDR3 residues: CASSLGGRGPNEKLFF. DNA for the CDR3: TGCGCCAGCAGTCTGGGGGGCAGGGGTCCTAATGAAAAACTGTTTTTT.